Shown below are 23 T cell receptor beta chains from a single sample sequenced in a study of T cells in Graves' hyperthyroidism and ophthalmopathy. RNA transcripts provided the source from which TCR beta CDR3 regions were amplified. HTBI primers were used for first-round RT-PCR of the TCR CDR3. MiXCR, applied by TCRdb to the multiplex PCR reads, yields one record per CDR3 protein. Of over 250,000 distinct CDR3 sequences listed, 20% to 25% are singletons. The sample was blood. Receptors originate from a man aged 25-45 years with Graves' ophthalmopathy.

The rearrangement uses TRBV28 and TRBJ1-3; perhaps TRBD1 as D (5 bases). Trimming stripped 7 bases from V and 4 bases from J, with 29 bases between. CDR3 size: 19 residues. The V gene's germline CDR1 is MDHEN and CDR2 SYDVKM. CDR3 amino acids: CASKPFQGTGVSSGNTIYF. CDR3 in DNA: TGTGCCAGCAAGCCCTTCCAGGGTACGGGTGTTTCTAGCGGAAACACCATATATTTT.

The rearrangement links TRBV19 to TRBJ2-7; TRBD1 matches 8 bases. CDR3 length: 14 amino acids. In germline, CDR1 is LNHDA, CDR2 SQIVND (reference sequence). The V and J ends lost 7 bases and 6 bases, in that order; junction bases with no gene match: 11. The CDR3 protein is CASNTRQGLGEQYF. The CDR3 nucleotides read TGTGCCAGTAATACCCGACAGGGGCTGGGCGAGCAGTACTTC.

Comment on this clonotype: One end of the junction does not line up with germline, which may come from a read error. This rearrangement joins TRBV12-3 or TRBV12-4 to TRBJ1-5; the D is unclear. This CDR3 spans 12 amino acids. The CDR3 DNA is TGTGCCAGCAGTTTTGGCCCTCAGCCCCGGCATTTT. It is translated as CASSFGPQPRHF.

About this clonotype itself: This CDR3 is missing its conserved last phenylalanine or tryptophan, likely due to a read error. The rearrangement joins TRBV12-3 or TRBV12-4 to TRBJ1-6, with D tentatively TRBD1 (6 bases). V lost 6 bases and J 9 bases, leaving 9 bases between the germline ends. The CDR3 spans 12 residues. The DNA of the CDR3 is TGTGCCAGCAGCGGACAGCTTTCACCCCTCCACCTT. Translating gives CASSGQLSPLHL.

The chain links TRBV5-1 to TRBJ1-1; 7 bases are shared with TRBD1. Germline V gene sequence: CDR1 SGHRS, CDR2 YFSETQ. V lost 4 bases to trimming and J lost 11 bases; unmatched junction nucleotides: 20. The CDR3 has 16 residues. The DNA of the CDR3 is TGCGCCAGCAGCCCCGGAGGTGCAGGGGGGGGGTCTAGGGCTTTCTTT. It yields the protein CASSPGGAGGGSRAFF.

The sample holds many counts of this clonotype. This chain links TRBV11-2 with TRBJ1-6; D unresolved. From germline, CDR1 is SGHAT and CDR2 FQNNGV. The CDR3 consists of 15 residues. The ends were cut back, 3 bases at V and 3 bases at J, with 9 bases in the middle. Here the CDR3 reads CASSFTALYNSPLHF. CDR3 bases: TGTGCCAGCAGCTTTACGGCCCTCTATAATTCACCCCTCCACTTT.

The rearrangement joins TRBV6-2 or TRBV6-3 to TRBJ1-2, with 12 bases identical to TRBD1. Germline loops: CDR1 MNHEY, CDR2 SVGEGT. Trimming took 5 bases from V and 4 from J; bases not matched to a gene: 11. This CDR3 is built from 17 residues. The CDR3 nucleotides read TGTGCCAGCAGTGGATCCGGGACAGGGGGCGCCAGCTATGGCTACACCTTC. Protein product: CASSGSGTGGASYGYTF.

The chain recombines TRBV9 with TRBJ2-1; D is uncertain. The CDR3 totals 14 residues. The germline gives CDR1 SGDLS, CDR2 YYNGEE. V was shortened by 5 bases and J by 1 base, with 10 bases between the two germline ends. The DNA of the CDR3 is TGTGCCAGCAGTTTTCCCGGGTCCTACAATGAGCAGTTCTTC. It yields the protein CASSFPGSYNEQFF.

V gene TRBV5-1 combines with J gene TRBJ2-7, with D unresolved. Between the trimmed V and J ends, which lost 0 bases and 3 bases, there was a span of 10 bases. Germline V gene sequence: CDR1 SGHRS, CDR2 YFSETQ. CDR3 length: 14 amino acids. The CDR3 sequence: CASSLVATVYEQYF. For the CDR3, the DNA is TGCGCCAGCAGCTTGGTTGCGACGGTCTACGAGCAGTACTTC.

This sequence joins TRBV5-6 and TRBJ2-1; D possibly matches TRBD1 or TRBD2 (6 bases each). The DNA end is a closer match to TRBJ2-7, so the J assignment may be wrong. Germline lookup yields CDR1 SGHDT and CDR2 YYEEEE. CDR3 length: 16 residues. This CDR3 is CASSLEVGGSYNEQYF. CDR3 bases: TGTGCCAGCAGCTTGGAAGTAGGGGGGTCCTACAATGAGCAGTACTTC.

This clonotype appeared a few times. Germline and junction disagree at one end, which may indicate a read error. The genes are TRBV12-3 or TRBV12-4 and TRBJ1-1; maybe TRBD1 (5 bases). The CDR3 is made up of 12 amino acids. In DNA, the CDR3 is TGTGCCAGCAGTTTCTTGGAGGGGTCACGGATCTTT. This encodes CASSFLEGSRIF.

This clonotype was recorded a few times. This chain's CDR3 is CASSYVEARWETQYF. CDR3 in DNA: TGTGCCAGCAGTTACGTCGAGGCCCGATGGGAGACCCAGTACTTC. The gene calls are TRBV6-6 and TRBJ2-5, with D uncertain. Germline CDR1 MNHNY, CDR2 SVGAGI (reference sequence). The length of the CDR3 is 15 residues. The V gene lost 2 bases and the J gene lost 5 bases, with 15 bases spanning the gap.

This rearrangement joins TRBV11-3 to TRBJ1-2, with TRBD1 as a possible D gene (6 bases). Germline CDR1 is SGHNT and CDR2 is YENEEA. The CDR3 spans 15 residues. V was pared by 5 bases and J by 1 base, with 14 bases between. CDR3 DNA: TGTGCCAGCAGCATCGGGACAACCAATAACTATGGCTACACCTTC. This sequence encodes CASSIGTTNNYGYTF.

The rearrangement joins TRBV5-1 to TRBJ2-7; D may match TRBD1 or TRBD2 (5 bases each). The CDR3 consists of 14 residues. The V end was cut by 2 bases, the J end by 5 bases, with 14 bases between. The germline V gene has CDR1 SGHRS and CDR2 YFSETQ. CDR3 residues: CASSLAGSIDEQYF. For the CDR3, the DNA is TGCGCCAGCAGCTTAGCAGGGAGCATCGACGAGCAGTACTTC.

The V and J genes are TRBV6-1 and TRBJ1-1, with 7 bases fitting TRBD1. The length of the CDR3 is 13 residues. V lost 6 bases to trimming and J lost 8 bases; unmatched junction nucleotides: 9. CDR1 is MNHNS, CDR2 SASEGT, per germline. The CDR3: CASRPRGQKEAFF. CDR3 DNA sequence: TGTGCCAGCAGGCCAAGGGGGCAGAAAGAAGCTTTCTTT.

The chain uses TRBV6-1 and TRBJ1-5; 9 bases align to TRBD1. Germline assignment: CDR1 MNHNS and CDR2 SASEGT. The CDR3 totals 17 residues. Trimming removed 3 bases from V and 2 bases from J; junction bases left unmatched: 8. CDR3 amino acids: CASSDLQGAFGNQPQHF. CDR3 bases: TGTGCCAGCAGTGACTTACAGGGGGCATTCGGCAATCAGCCCCAGCATTTT.

This sequence joins TRBV6-2 or TRBV6-3 and TRBJ2-5; 8 bases map to TRBD2. CDR1 and CDR2 from the germline V gene are MNHEY and SVGEGT. The trim removed 4 bases at V and 5 bases at J, leaving 6 bases unmatched. The CDR3 is 14 residues long. This chain's CDR3 is CASSSGLVVETQYF. The CDR3 DNA reads as TGTGCCAGCAGTTCGGGACTAGTTGTGGAGACCCAGTACTTC.

Worth noting for this clonotype: A much more abundant neighbour one base away suggests this may be a read error. The chain links TRBV30 to TRBJ1-3; D call uncertain. Trimming removed 4 bases from V and 2 bases from J, with 6 bases in between. Germline V gene sequence: CDR1 GTSNPN, CDR2 SVGIG (reference sequence). The CDR3 runs to 12 residues. The CDR3 loop reads CAWKQTGNTIYF. CDR3 bases: TGTGCCTGGAAACAGACTGGAAACACCATATATTTT. The full variable domain, completed using reference TRBV30 and TRBJ1-3, is SQTIHQWPATLVQPVGSPLSLECTVEGTSNPNLYWYRQAAGRGLQLLFYSVGIGQISSEVPQNLSASRPQDRQFILSSKKLLLSDSGFYLCAWKQTGNTIYFGEGSWLTVV.

V gene TRBV12-3 or TRBV12-4 combines with J gene TRBJ2-7; TRBD2 is a possible D gene (6 bases). V lost 2 bases and J 0 bases, leaving 20 bases between the germline ends. The CDR3 has 18 amino acids. The CDR3 loop reads CASSLNSGRRQYSYEQYF. The CDR3 region has the DNA TGTGCCAGCAGTTTAAATAGCGGAAGAAGACAATACTCCTACGAGCAGTACTTC.

The V call is TRBV6-2 or TRBV6-3, the J call TRBJ1-1; D call uncertain. CDR1 MNHEY and CDR2 SVGEGT come from the germline V gene. V was pared by 6 bases and J by 5 bases, with 16 bases between. There are 14 residues in the CDR3. This CDR3 reads CASSPTYRGTEAFF. For the CDR3, the DNA is TGTGCCAGCAGCCCTACTTACCGGGGAACTGAAGCTTTCTTT.

The gene calls are TRBV28 and TRBJ2-7; TRBD1 aligns across 10 bases. The V segment lost 10 bases and the J segment 2 bases; nucleotides outside the gene matches: 5. Germline V CDR1 and CDR2: MDHEN, SYDVKM. This CDR3 contains 13 residues. In DNA, the CDR3 is TGTGCCACCGTCGGGACAGGGGCCTACGAGCAGTACTTC. Translating it yields CATVGTGAYEQYF. Based on the CDR3 plus reference TRBV28 and TRBJ2-7, the full variable domain is DVKVTQSSRYLVKRTGEKVFLECVQDMDHENMFWYRQDPGLGLRLIYFSYDVKMKEKGDIPEGYSVSREKKERFSLILESASTNQTSMYLCATVGTGAYEQYFGPGTRLTVT.

In its sample, this clonotype was seen many times. The chain carries TRBV6-1 and TRBJ2-7; D tentatively reads TRBD1 or TRBD2 (5 bases each). CDR1 MNHNS and CDR2 SASEGT come from the germline V gene. The CDR3 extends over 14 amino acids. Trimming removed 5 bases from V and 2 bases from J, with 13 bases in between. The CDR3 region has the DNA TGTGCCAGCAGTTCCGTCGGGACGGCCTACGAGCAGTACTTC. Protein product: CASSSVGTAYEQYF.

Concerning this clonotype: The junction differs from germline at one of its ends, possibly a read error. The chain is built from TRBV28 and TRBJ2-2; 7 bases are a match to TRBD2. Germline loops: CDR1 MDHEN, CDR2 SYDVKM. The CDR3 length is 17 residues. The CDR3 DNA sequence: TGTGCCAGCAGTTTAAATGGGAGGGAGGGCCGACCCGGGGGGCTGTTTTTT. This translates into CASSLNGREGRPGGLFF.